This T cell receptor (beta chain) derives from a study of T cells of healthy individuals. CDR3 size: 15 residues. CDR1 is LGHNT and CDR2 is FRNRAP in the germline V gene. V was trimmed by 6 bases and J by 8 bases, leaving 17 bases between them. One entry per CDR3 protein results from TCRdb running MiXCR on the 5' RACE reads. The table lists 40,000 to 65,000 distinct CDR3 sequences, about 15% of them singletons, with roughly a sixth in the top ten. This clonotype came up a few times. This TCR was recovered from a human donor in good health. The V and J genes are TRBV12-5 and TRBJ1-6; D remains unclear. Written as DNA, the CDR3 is TGTGCTAGTGGCCCCTCTATTACGGGTTATTCACCCCTCCACTTT. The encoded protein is CASGPSITGYSPLHF.